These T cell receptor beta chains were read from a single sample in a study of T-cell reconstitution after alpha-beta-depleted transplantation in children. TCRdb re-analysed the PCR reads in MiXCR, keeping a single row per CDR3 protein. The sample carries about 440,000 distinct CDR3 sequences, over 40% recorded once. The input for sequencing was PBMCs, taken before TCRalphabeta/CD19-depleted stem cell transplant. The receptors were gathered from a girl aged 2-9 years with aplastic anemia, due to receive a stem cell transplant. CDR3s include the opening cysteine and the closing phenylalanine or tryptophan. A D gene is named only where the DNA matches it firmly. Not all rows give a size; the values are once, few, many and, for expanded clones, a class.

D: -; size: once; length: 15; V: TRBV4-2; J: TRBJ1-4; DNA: TGTGCCAGCAGCCAGTACCCTCCAGGAGATGAAAAACTGTTTTTT; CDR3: CASSQYPPGDEKLFF
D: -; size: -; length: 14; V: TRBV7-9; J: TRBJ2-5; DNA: TGTGCCAGCAGCTCAAGGACATACCAAGAGACCCAGTACTTC; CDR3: CASSSRTYQETQYF
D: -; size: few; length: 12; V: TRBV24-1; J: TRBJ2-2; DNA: TGTGCCACCCGGGCCGTCACCGGGGAGCTGTTTTTT; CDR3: CATRAVTGELFF
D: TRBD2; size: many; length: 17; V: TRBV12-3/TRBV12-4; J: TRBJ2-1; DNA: TGTGCCAGCAGTCTTGGGACCCCCGGGACTAGCAGGAATGAGCAGTTCTTC; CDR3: CASSLGTPGTSRNEQFF
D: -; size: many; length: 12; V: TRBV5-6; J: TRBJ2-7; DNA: TGTGCCAGCAGCTTGGAGGCTTACGAGCAGTACTTC; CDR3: CASSLEAYEQYF
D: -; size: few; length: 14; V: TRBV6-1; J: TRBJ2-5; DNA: TGTGCCAGCAGTCGAATAGAGGGAATAGAGACCCAGTACTTC; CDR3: CASSRIEGIETQYF
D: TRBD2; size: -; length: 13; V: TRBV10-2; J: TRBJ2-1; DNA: TGCGCCACCCATGTCGGGGGGGGGAATGAGCAGTTCTTC; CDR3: CATHVGGGNEQFF
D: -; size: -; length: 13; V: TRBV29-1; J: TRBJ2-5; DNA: TGCAGCGTTGATGCAGGGTACCAAGAGACCCAGTACTTC; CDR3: CSVDAGYQETQYF
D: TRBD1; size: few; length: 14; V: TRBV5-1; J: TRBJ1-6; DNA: TGCGCCAGCAGCAGGACAGGGGTGGATTCACCCCTCCACTTT; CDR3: CASSRTGVDSPLHF
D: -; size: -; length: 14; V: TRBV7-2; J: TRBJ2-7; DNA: TGTGCCAGCAGCTCCCAGGGTTGGCCCTACGAGCAGTACTTC; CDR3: CASSSQGWPYEQYF
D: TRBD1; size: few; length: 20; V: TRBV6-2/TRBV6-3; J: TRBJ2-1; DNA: TGTGCCAGCAGTTATTTCGCGGGACAGGGCAGAGGCGGCTCCTACAATGAGCAGTTCTTC; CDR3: CASSYFAGQGRGGSYNEQFF
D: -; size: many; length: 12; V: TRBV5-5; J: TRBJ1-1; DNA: TGTGCCAGCTCAACCTCCCGGGGTGAAGCTTTCTTT; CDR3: CASSTSRGEAFF
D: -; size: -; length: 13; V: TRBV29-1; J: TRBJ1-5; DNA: TGCAGCGTTGGCGGGCGGGACAATCAGCCCCAGCATTTT; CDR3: CSVGGRDNQPQHF
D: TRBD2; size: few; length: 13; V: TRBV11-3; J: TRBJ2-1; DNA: TGTGCCAGCAGCTTAGGCTCCGGGAGGGAGCAGTTCTTC; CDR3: CASSLGSGREQFF
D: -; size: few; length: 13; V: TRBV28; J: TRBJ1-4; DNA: TGTGCCAGCAGTTTAAGCGGGAGCCAAGAACTGTTTTTT; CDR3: CASSLSGSQELFF
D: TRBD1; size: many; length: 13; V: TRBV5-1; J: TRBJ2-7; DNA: TGCGCCAGCAGCTTCCGGACAGGGGACGAGCAGTACTTC; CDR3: CASSFRTGDEQYF
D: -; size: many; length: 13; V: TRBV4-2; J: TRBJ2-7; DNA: TGTGCCAGCAGCCAAGTTGGCAGCCACGAGCAGTACTTC; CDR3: CASSQVGSHEQYF
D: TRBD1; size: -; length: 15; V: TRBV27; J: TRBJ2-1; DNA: TGTGCCAGCAGTTCCCTCGGGACAGGGGGCCATGAGCAGTTCTTC; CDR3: CASSSLGTGGHEQFF
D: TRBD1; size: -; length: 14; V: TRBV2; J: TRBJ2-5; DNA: TGTGCCAGCAGTGAGGTCAGGGGGCCGGAGACCCAGTACTTC; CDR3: CASSEVRGPETQYF
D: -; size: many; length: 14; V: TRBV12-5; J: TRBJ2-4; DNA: TGTGCTAGTGGTTCGACACAGGGATCAAACATTCAGTACTTC; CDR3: CASGSTQGSNIQYF
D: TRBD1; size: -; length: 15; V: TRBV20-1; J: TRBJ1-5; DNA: TGCAGTGCTAGGGACAACAGGGGGCAGAATCAGCCCCAGCATTTT; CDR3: CSARDNRGQNQPQHF
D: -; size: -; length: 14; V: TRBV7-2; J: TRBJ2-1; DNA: TGTGCCAGCAGCGTCAGCCCTCCCTACAATGAGCAGTTCTTC; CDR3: CASSVSPPYNEQFF
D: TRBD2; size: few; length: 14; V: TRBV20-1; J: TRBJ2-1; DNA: TGCAGTGCTCCGACTAGCGGAGTATACAATGAGCAGTTCTTC; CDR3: CSAPTSGVYNEQFF
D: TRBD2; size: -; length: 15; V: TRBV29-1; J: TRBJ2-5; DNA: TGCAGCGTCGAGGGCGGGAGGAAAGGGTTGGAGACCCAGTACTTC; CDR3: CSVEGGRKGLETQYF
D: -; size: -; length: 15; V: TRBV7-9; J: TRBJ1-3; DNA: TGTGCCAGCAGCCCACCACGAGACTCTGGAAACACCATATATTTT; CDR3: CASSPPRDSGNTIYF
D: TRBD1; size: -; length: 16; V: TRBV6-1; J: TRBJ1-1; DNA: TGTGCCAGCAGCTGGGGGACAGGGGGTGGAACGGCTGAAGCTTTCTTT; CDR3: CASSWGTGGGTAEAFF
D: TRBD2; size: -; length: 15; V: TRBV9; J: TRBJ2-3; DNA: TGTGCCAGCAGCGTAGTAGCGGGATACACAGATACGCAGTATTTT; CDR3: CASSVVAGYTDTQYF
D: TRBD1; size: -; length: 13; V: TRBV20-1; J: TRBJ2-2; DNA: TGCAGTGCTACGGACAGGGGCGCCGGGGAGCTGTTTTTT; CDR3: CSATDRGAGELFF
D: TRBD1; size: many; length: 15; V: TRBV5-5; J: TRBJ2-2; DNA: TGTGCCAGCAGCGGGGACAGCGCGAACACCGGGGAGCTGTTTTTT; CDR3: CASSGDSANTGELFF
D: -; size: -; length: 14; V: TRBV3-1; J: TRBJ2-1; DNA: TGTGCCAGCAGCCATCCTGGACAGAACAATGAGCAGTTCTTC; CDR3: CASSHPGQNNEQFF
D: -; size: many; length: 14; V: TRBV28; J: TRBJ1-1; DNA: TGTGCCAGCAGAGTACAGGGAGTGAACACTGAAGCTTTCTTT; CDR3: CASRVQGVNTEAFF
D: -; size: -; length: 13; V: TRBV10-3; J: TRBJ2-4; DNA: TGTGCCATCTCAGGGATAGCCAAAAACATTCAGTACTTC; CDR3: CAISGIAKNIQYF
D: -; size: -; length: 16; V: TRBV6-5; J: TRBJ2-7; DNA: TGTGCCAGCAGTTACTCGAGGTCAGGGGATCCTAGGGAGCAGTACTTC; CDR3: CASSYSRSGDPREQYF
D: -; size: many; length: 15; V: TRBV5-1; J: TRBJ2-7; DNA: TGCGCCAGCATCCGGGGGCGGCACGTCTCCTACGAGCAGTACTTC; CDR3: CASIRGRHVSYEQYF
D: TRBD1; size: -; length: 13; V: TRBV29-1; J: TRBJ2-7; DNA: TGCAGCGTTGTATGGGACAGCCACTACGAGCAGTACTTC; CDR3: CSVVWDSHYEQYF
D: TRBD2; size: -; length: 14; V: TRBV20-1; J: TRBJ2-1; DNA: TGCAGTGCTAAGACTAGCGGGATCTACAATGAGCAGTTCTTC; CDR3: CSAKTSGIYNEQFF
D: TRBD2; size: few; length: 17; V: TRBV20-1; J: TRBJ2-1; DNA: TGCAGTGCTTCCTCTCCGGGACTAGCGGGAGGGCCCGATGAGCAGTTCTTC; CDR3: CSASSPGLAGGPDEQFF